The sequence of this TCR beta chain was determined in a study of blood T cell repertoires in COVID-19 (dated by TCRdb to 2020 to 2021). As for the study more broadly: Collaborator samples came from the United States, Italy and Spain and covered acute and convalescent phases of COVID-19. The material from the prospective study consisted of cDNA or gDNA derived from T cells, B-cell-depleted T cells, or PBMCs. Deeply sampled blood TCRbeta repertoires from subjects exposed to, actively infected with, or recovered from COVID-19 were included in the dataset. The repertoires were released in a freely available public database intended as a resource for research on the immune response to SARS-CoV-2. The samples were drawn from the first 160 participants of the ongoing ImmuneRACE study and from under 1,500 subjects provided by 6 global collaborators. The sample metadata nearly always contained a de-identified subject ID, COVID-19 status, age in years and sex. Where available, HLA class I and class II types were obtained from metadata supplied by the sample provider rather than from assay-based typing. Results the study describes overall, beyond this receptor: The amount of clinical and demographic metadata varied by source and participant and was provided uncurated.

This clone has only one observation. Its antigen remains undetermined. There are no base qualities to consult, and no much larger clone falls within one base. V loses 2 bases of germline sequence and J loses 3 bases, and the interval between the two ends is 23 bases. The CDR3 goes from the cysteine to the phenylalanine over 18 residues. Here the CDR3 DNA is all that survives: 54 bases in frame from base 1. CDR1 and CDR2, looked up from the germline V gene (reference sequence), are SGHKS and YYEKEE. TCRbeta CDR3 regions were amplified from genomic DNA using the immunoSEQ Assay, a bias-controlled multiplex PCR. The published analysis was carried out like this. Nucleated cell counts per sample were estimated from amplification of reference gene primers within the assay. Sequence reads were collapsed and filtered to measure the absolute abundance of every unique TCRbeta CDR3 rearrangement. Productive Simpson clonality was computed per sample as the square root of Simpson's diversity index over productive rearrangements. TCRdb mirrors the immuneACCESS table, restricted to in-frame sequences. Some clones are absent from its copies; in checked studies, under half trace to an unresolved V gene, and the reason for the others is unknown. Clone size and V and J calls were adopted from that table, with D and trimming inferred from the DNA. The sample table lists about 160,000 clones, around 90% of them with a count of one. Together, the top ten hold about 2% of the sample.

The collaborating institutions used their own protocols to collect whole blood in K2EDTA tubes. For TCRbeta analysis, collaborator samples were shipped as frozen whole blood, as isolated PBMCs, or as DNA extracted from either sample type. This chain joins TRBV5-5 to TRBJ1-2; TRBD1 might be the D gene, on 6 matching bases. Sequences were obtained from peripheral blood. The receptor's source is a man between 18 and 29 years old with acute or convalescent COVID-19. This receptor carries the CDR3 CASSFHPSGGAADYGYTF. The DNA sequence is given as TGTGCCAGCAGCTTCCACCCCTCGGGGGGCGCTGCTGACTATGGCTACACCTTC.